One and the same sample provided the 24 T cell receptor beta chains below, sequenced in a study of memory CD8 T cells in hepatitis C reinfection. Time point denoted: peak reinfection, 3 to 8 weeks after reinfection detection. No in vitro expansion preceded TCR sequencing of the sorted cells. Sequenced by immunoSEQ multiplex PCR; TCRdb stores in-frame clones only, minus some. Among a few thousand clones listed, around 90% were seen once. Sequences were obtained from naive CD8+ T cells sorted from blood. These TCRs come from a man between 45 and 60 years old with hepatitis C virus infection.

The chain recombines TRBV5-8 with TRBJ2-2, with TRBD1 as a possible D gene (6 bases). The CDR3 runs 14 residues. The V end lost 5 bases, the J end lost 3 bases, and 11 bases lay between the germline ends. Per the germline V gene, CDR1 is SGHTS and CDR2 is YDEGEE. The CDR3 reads CASSPRGYTGELFF. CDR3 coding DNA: TGTGCCAGCAGTCCCAGGGGCTACACCGGGGAGCTGTTTTTT.

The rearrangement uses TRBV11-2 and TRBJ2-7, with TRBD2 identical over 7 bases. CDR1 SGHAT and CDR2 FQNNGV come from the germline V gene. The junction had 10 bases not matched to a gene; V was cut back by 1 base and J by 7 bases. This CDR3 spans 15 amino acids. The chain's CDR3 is CASSLAGLGAWEQYF. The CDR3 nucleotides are TGTGCCAGCAGCTTAGCCGGACTAGGAGCTTGGGAGCAGTACTTC.

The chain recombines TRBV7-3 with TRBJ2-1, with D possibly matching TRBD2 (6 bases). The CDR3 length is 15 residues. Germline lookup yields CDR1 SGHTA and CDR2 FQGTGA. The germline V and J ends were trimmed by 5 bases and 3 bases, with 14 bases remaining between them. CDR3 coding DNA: TGTGCCAGCAGCCTCAGCGGAGGGGACTACAATGAGCAGTTCTTC. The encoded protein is CASSLSGGDYNEQFF.

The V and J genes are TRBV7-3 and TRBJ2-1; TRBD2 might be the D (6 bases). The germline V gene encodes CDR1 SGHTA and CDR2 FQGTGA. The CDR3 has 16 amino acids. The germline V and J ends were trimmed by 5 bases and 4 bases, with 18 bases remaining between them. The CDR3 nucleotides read TGTGCCAGCAGCCAGGAGGGGACTCTCCTATACAATGAGCAGTTCTTC. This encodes CASSQEGTLLYNEQFF.

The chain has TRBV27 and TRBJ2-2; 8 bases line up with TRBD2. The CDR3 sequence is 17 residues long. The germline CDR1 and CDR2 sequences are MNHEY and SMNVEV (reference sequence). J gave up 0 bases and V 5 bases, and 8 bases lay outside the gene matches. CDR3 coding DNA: TGTGCCAGCAGTCCCCCAAGTAGCGGGACGAACACCGGGGAGCTGTTTTTT. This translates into CASSPPSSGTNTGELFF.

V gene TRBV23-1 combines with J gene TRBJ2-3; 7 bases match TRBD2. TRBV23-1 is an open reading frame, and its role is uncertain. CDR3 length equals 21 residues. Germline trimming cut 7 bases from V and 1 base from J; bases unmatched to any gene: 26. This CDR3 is CASIPLGHGYRRETRTDTQYF. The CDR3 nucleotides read TGCGCCAGCATACCCTTAGGTCATGGATATAGGCGGGAGACCCGCACAGATACGCAGTATTTT.

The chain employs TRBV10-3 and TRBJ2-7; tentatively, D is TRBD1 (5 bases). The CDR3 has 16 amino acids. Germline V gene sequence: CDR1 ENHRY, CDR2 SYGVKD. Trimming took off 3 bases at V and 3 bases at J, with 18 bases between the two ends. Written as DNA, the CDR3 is TGTGCCATCAGTGAACGGCCGGGCGTGGGGCTCTACGAGCAGTACTTC. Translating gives CAISERPGVGLYEQYF.

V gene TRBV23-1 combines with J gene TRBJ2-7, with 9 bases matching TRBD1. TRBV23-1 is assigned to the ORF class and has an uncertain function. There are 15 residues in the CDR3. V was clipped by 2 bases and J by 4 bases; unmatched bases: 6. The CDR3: CASSQHGQGTYEQYF. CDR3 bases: TGCGCCAGCAGTCAACACGGACAGGGGACATACGAGCAGTACTTC.

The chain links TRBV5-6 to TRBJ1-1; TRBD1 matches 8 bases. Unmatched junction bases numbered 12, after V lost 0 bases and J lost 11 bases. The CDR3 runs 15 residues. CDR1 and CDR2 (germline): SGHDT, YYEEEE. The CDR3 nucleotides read TGTGCCAGCAGCTTGGAGAACAGGGGGGATCCGCGGGCTTTCTTT. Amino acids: CASSLENRGDPRAFF.

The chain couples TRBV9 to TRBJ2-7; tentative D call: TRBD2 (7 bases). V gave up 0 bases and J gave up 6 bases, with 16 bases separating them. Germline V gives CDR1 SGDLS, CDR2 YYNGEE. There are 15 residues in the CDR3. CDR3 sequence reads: CASSVGEGGGREQYF. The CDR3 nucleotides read TGTGCCAGCAGCGTAGGGGAAGGGGGGGGGCGCGAGCAGTACTTC.

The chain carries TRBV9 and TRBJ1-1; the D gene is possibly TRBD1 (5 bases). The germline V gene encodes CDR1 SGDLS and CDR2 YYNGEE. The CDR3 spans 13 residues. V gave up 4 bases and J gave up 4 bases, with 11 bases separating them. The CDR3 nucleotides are TGTGCCAGCAGCCACACAGGTTCCACTGAAGCTTTCTTT. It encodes CASSHTGSTEAFF.

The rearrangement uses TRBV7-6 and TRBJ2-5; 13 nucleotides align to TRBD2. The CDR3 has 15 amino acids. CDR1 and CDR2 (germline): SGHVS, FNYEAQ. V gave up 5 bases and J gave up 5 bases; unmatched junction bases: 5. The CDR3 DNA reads TGTGCCAGCAGCCTACTAGCGGGAGGGGGGGAGACCCAGTACTTC. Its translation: CASSLLAGGGETQYF.

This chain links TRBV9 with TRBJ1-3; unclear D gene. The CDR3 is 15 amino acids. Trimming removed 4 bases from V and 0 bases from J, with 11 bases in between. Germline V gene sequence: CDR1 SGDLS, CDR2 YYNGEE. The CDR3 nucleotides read TGTGCCAGCAGCCCGTCGGGTTTCTCTGGAAACACCATATATTTT. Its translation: CASSPSGFSGNTIYF.

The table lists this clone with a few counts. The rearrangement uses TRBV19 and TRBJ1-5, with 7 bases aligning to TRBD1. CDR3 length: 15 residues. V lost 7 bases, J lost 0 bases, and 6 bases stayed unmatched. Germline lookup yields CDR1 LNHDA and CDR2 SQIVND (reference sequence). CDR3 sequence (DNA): TGTGCCAGTACCGGGACAGCTTATAGCAATCAGCCCCAGCATTTT. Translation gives CASTGTAYSNQPQHF.

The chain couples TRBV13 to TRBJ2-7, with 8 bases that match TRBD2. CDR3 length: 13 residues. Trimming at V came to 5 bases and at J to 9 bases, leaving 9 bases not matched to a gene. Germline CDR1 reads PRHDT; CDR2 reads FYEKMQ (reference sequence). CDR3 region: CASSIGTRPRQYF. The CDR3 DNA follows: TGTGCCAGCAGCATCGGGACTAGGCCTAGGCAGTACTTC.

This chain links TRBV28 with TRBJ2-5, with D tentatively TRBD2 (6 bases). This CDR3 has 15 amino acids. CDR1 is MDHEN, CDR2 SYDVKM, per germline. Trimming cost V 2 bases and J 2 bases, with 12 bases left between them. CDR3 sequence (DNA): TGTGCCAGCAGTTTAAGGGCGGGGCCACAAGAGACCCAGTACTTC. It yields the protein CASSLRAGPQETQYF.

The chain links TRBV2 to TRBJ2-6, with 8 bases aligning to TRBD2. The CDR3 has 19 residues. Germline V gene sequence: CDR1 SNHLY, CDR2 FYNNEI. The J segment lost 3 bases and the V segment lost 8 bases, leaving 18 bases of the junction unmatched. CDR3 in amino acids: CASGPQVLSAGGGANVLTF. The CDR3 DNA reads TGTGCCAGCGGCCCCCAAGTCCTCTCGGCGGGGGGTGGGGCCAACGTCCTGACTTTC.

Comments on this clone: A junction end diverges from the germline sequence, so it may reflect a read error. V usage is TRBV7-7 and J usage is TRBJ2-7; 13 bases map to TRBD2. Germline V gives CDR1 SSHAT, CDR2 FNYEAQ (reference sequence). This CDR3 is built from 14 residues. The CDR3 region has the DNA TGTGCTAGCAGCGTAGGACTAGCGGGAGACGAGCAGTACTTC. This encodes CASSVGLAGDEQYF. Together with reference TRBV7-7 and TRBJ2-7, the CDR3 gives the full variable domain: GAGVSQSPRYKVTKRGQDVTLRCDPISSHATLYWYQQALGQGPEFLTYFNYEAQPDKSGLPSDRFSAERPEGSISTLTIQRTEQRDSAMYRCASSVGLAGDEQYFGPGTRLTVT.

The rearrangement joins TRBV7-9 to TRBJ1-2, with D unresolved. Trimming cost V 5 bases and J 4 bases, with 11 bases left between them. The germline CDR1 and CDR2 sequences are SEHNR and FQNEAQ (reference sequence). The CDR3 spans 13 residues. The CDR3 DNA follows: TGTGCCAGCAGCCTAGGAGGCGGCTATGGCTACACCTTC. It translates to CASSLGGGYGYTF.

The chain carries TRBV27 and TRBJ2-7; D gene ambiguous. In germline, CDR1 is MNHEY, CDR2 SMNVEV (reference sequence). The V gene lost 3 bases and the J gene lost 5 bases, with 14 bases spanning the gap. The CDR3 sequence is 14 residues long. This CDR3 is CASSFSAGWDEQYF. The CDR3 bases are TGTGCCAGCAGTTTCTCGGCAGGATGGGACGAGCAGTACTTC.

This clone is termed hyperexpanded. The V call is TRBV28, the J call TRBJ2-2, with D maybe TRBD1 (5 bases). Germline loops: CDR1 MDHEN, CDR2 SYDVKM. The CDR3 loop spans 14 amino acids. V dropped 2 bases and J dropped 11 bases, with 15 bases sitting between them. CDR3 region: CASSLRGGRKELFF. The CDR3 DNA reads TGTGCCAGCAGTTTAAGGGGTGGCAGAAAAGAGCTGTTTTTT.

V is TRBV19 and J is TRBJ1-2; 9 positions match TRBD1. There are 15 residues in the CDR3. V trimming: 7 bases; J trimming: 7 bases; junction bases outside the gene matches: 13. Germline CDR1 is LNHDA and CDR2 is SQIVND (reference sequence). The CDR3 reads CASTQARDRDGGYTF. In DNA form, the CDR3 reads TGTGCCAGTACCCAGGCCCGGGACAGGGATGGTGGCTACACCTTC. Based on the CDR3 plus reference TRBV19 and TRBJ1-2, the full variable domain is DGGITQSPKYLFRKEGQNVTLSCEQNLNHDAMYWYRQDPGQGLRLIYYSQIVNDFQKGDIAEGYSVSREKKESFPLTVTSAQKNPTAFYLCASTQARDRDGGYTFGSGTRLTVV.

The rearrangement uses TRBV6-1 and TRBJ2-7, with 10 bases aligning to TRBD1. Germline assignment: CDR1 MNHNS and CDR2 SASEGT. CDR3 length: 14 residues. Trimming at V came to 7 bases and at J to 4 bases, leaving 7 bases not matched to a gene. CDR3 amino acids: CASNFGQGVYEQYF. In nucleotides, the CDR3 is TGTGCCAGCAACTTTGGACAGGGGGTTTACGAGCAGTACTTC.

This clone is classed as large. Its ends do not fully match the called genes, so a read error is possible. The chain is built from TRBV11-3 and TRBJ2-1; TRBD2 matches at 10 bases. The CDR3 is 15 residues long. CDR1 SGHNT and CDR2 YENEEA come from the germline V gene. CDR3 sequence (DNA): TGTGCCAGCAGATTAGCGGGAGGCCTCTACAATGAGCAGTTCTTC. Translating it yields CASRLAGGLYNEQFF.